This entry describes one T cell receptor (beta chain). As yet, its antigen is unknown. Assay: immunoSEQ multiplex PCR; the TCRdb copy retains only in-frame clones and omits some. The table lists approximately 80,000 clones, roughly nine tenths of them singletons. The sample belongs to a study of T cell responses to AZD1222 COVID-19 vaccine. About the study: Second-dose schedules of about 4 or about 12 weeks were combined. Study conclusions and caveats: At baseline, seropositivity was found in only a handful of AZD1222 recipients. There were mostly white British donors and more females than males, and clonal diversity was possibly underestimated.

The length of the CDR3 is 16 residues. Germline lookup yields CDR1 SGHRS and CDR2 YFSETQ. V lost 3 bases and J lost 1; bases outside the gene matches: 1. This sequence joins TRBV5-1 and TRBJ2-3, with 14 bases identical to TRBD2. The sequencing here drew on peripheral blood, taken on day 0 of AZD1222 vaccination. The origin of this receptor is an adult in good health. Here the CDR3 reads CASSSGLAGGTDTQYF. The CDR3 nucleotides are TGCGCCAGCAGCTCGGGACTAGCGGGGGGCACAGATACGCAGTATTTT.